This TCR beta chain was sequenced for a study of cytomegalovirus exposure and HLA in healthy donors (dated by TCRdb to about 2017). The study in broad terms: An earlier analysis of some 550 of the donors reported 250 to 350 Gb of sequence data and 120 million or so unique TCR beta sequences from about 180 million T cells. An early release covering 550 to 700 HLA-typed donors comprised approximately 290 gigabases of sequencing data and 65 million to 100 million unique TCR sequences. Of the approximately 370 genotyped donors, 65% to 90% were placed in the genetic ancestry cluster associated with self-reported Caucasian donors. The study was designed to test whether signatures of past pathogen exposure could be identified by cataloging public T cell receptors. The T cell repertoires of around 670 subjects were profiled by immunosequencing and related to cytomegalovirus serostatus. Along with the approximately 600-subject first cohort, a separate validation cohort of over 90 different subjects was used. The study combined high-throughput TCR immunosequencing, statistical association of individual TCRs with disease status, and machine learning to predict cytomegalovirus infection status. A later analysis re-analyzed previously published TCR beta repertoires from several hundred donors and added high-resolution HLA genotyping to study TCR occurrence patterns. The later analysis used no new phenotypic data to find candidate immune exposures, relying instead on TCR beta sequences and their occurrence across donors. An earlier analysis of some 600 of the donors applied high-throughput TCR beta sequencing to assess whether each TCR beta V gene segment acted as functional or pseudogenic. Alongside the repertoire data, information on donor age, sex, ethnicity and CMV serostatus was compiled. In a later genetic analysis, genome-wide SNP genotypes for about three fifths of the roughly 670 donors were used, and that subset was treated as a discovery cohort. Every repertoire in the discovery cohort had been generated on one and the same sequencing platform. Class I and class II HLA loci were covered by the typing at four-digit resolution. Typing coverage varied by locus: roughly 629-640 donors for A, B, C, DRB1 and DQB1; roughly 560 for DQA1; around 610 for DPA1; 400 to 480 for DPB1. Roughly five DR-DQ haplotypes were treated as single units for association and clustering because of strong linkage in the cohort. Among about 400 genotyped donors of the cohort, an average of about 240,000 unique TCR beta nucleotide sequences was sequenced per donor, of which approximately 18% were non-productive.

Overall study outcomes, separate from this receptor: In a later genetic analysis, a missense DCLRE1C variant was associated with V-gene and J-gene trimming of TCR beta chains, and the association was replicated in an independent cohort. A further reported finding was that TCR beta sequences accurately predicted the HLA-A and HLA-B alleles for most subjects in the first cohort. In an earlier analysis of over 550 of the donors, most TCR beta V segments were observed in productive rearrangements about 90% or about 30% of the time, broadly matching IMGT annotations. When HLA alleles, especially DR and DQ, strongly co-occurred, TCR associations were difficult to assign to individual alleles. In a later analysis, TCR association rates were found to vary across HLA loci, with the most associated TCRs seen for DRB1 alleles and the fewest for HLA-C alleles. A later analysis associated 15,000 or so TCR beta sequences with specific HLA alleles at a false discovery rate of 0.05. Only TCR beta chains were sequenced in this cohort, and the absence of alpha or paired-chain data limited detectable features. The earlier analysis of about 600 of the donors excluded some 15 rarely observed V segments, including chromosome 9 orphons, because counts were too low. In the study, approximately 160 TCR beta chains were listed as associated with cytomegalovirus. A later analysis reported that several top co-occurrence clusters appeared linked to parvovirus B19, influenza, CMV and Epstein-Barr virus. In both the original and validation cohorts, the classifier was reported to diagnose cytomegalovirus status with high specificity and sensitivity. The presence/absence analyses assumed that sequencing depth was roughly uniform across donors, and that assumption may not be true. Linkage disequilibrium might explain the correlated functional status among segregating V segments, but an unknown experimental factor could not be ruled out. A later genetic analysis reported fewer N-insertions in productive TCRs among donors in an Asian-associated ancestry cluster than the approximately 670-donor mean. Some IMGT-functional V segments, including TRBV6-2 and TRBV6-3, could not be told apart with the 87-base-pair reads, so those segments were excluded. While some public TCRs were present in many individuals, most TCR sequences turned up only very rarely across donors. A cluster of highly shared sequence variants was judged likely to be a technical artifact of the sequencing pipeline. It was suggested by the authors that the approach could potentially be generalized to other disease states and immunological phenotypes. For the cohort, immune exposure information was limited to CMV serostatus. Because HLA typing was missing for some donors at each locus, association tests included only the typed subset. Most CMV-associated TCR beta chains appeared to be HLA-restricted in a later analysis, and the HLA associations seemed to be driven largely by CMV exposure. In vitro tests confirmed that three of the cytomegalovirus-associated TCR beta chains recognize cytomegalovirus antigens. Compared with equally common non-associated chains, HLA-associated TCR beta chains in a later analysis were more clonally expanded and had lower generation probabilities.

On this clone itself: It lacks a known antigen. The input lacks base qualities; no much larger clone sits a single base away.

To prepare the library, the immunoSEQ multiplex PCR assay was applied. The multiplex PCR relied on a mix of 60 forward primers for TCR Vbeta segments and 13 reverse primers for TCR Jbeta segments. Amplification of the CDR3 region of rearranged TCR beta genes was performed with a multiplex PCR assay on genomic DNA. On the Illumina HiSeq System, the amplified TCR beta libraries were sequenced as 87-base-pair reads. Per the authors' processing: A later analysis tallied around 82 million unique TCR beta chains across the 660 or so repertoires, and around 12 million of those chains were shared by two or more donors. To remove PCR and sequencing errors, raw reads were error-corrected and collapsed into unique sequences using a nearest-neighbor algorithm that merged closely related sequences. To assign V, D and J gene segments, CDR3 sequences were aligned to IMGT reference sequences. For a sequence to be retained, at least a six-nucleotide match to both a V gene segment and a J gene segment was required. Rearrangements were classified as productive when the CDR3 lacked stop codons and remained in frame with V and J, and all other rearrangements were classified as non-productive. CDR3 was defined by IMGT convention, running from the second conserved V-encoded cysteine to the conserved J-encoded phenylalanine. Sequences without an unambiguous match to a single V gene segment were excluded from the earlier analysis of about 600 of the donors. An earlier analysis of fewer than 650 of the donors classified V segments as functional when productive rearrangements were above 56.7% and as segregating when the standard deviation between donors was above 5%. A statistical classification framework was built for diagnosing cytomegalovirus status from the catalog of TCR beta chain sequences. V and J gene assignment, in a later analysis, came from comparing TCR nucleotide sequences with IMGT/GENE-DB human TR gene sequences. A later analysis assigned CDR3 sequences and most-parsimonious VDJ recombination scenarios with the TCRdist pipeline. A later analysis defined each TCR beta chain by its CDR3 amino acid sequence plus V-gene family, and excluded reads lacking a unique V-gene family. As a way to deal with suspected cross-contamination and a sequencing artifact, a later analysis dropped 500 to 700 nucleotide sequences that were highly shared and had low generation probability. For each public chain, a later analysis derived a clonal expansion index from normalized ranks of inferred template counts within each repertoire. Generation probabilities in a later analysis came from a VDJ recombination model fitted to out-of-frame rearrangements, and those results were checked against IGoR. Hypergeometric tests were used in a later analysis to score TCR-TCR, TCR-HLA and TCR-CMV co-occurrence, with a repertoire-size bias correction applied to the TCR pairs. To estimate false discovery rates, a later analysis permuted the HLA or CMV assignments 20 times. In a later analysis, co-occurring TCRs were grouped using DBSCAN, and TCRdist sequence similarity was added for clustering within HLA-allele-positive subsets. For co-occurrence clustering, repertoires with fewer than 30,000 or more than 120,000 public chains were excluded, along with five repertoires with anomalous nucleotide sharing. As stored in TCRdb, this immuneACCESS dataset retains in-frame rearrangements with V and J assigned. A fraction of the clones does not appear; measured against another copy, unresolved V genes explain less than half of the discrepancy, and the remainder lacks a known reason. V and J calls and clone size come straight from that table; D and trimming were deduced from the DNA. Across this sample there are approximately 150,000 clones, with approximately 80% seen only once. Approximately 2.3% of the sample belongs to the ten largest clones.

Per the germline V gene, SGHTA is the CDR1 and FQGNSA is the CDR2. The CDR3 measures 15 amino acids from cysteine to phenylalanine. CDR3 DNA only is kept here, 45 bases in frame from base 1. V trim: 6 bases; J trim: 0 bases; unmatched bases: 4. In total, approximately 690 healthy bone marrow donors made up the cohort. All cohort members were sampled while nominally healthy, although unrecorded immune exposures were likely present. The donor was CMV seronegative and belonged to the group of under 400 seronegative cohort members. Each donor provided a peripheral blood sample, and peripheral blood mononuclear cells were used for TCR beta sequencing. The Qiagen DNeasy Blood Extraction Kit was used to extract genomic DNA from the blood cell samples.

This clonotype was sampled from a male donor in good health and CMV-seronegative. Sequencing was done on a sample of PBMCs. Recombination connected TRBV7-2 to TRBJ2-7, with 11 central nucleotides matching TRBD2. In nucleotides, the sequence is TGTGCCAGCAGGTCTAGCGGGAGGAGCTCCTACGAGCAGTACTTC. The translation is CASRSSGRSSYEQYF.